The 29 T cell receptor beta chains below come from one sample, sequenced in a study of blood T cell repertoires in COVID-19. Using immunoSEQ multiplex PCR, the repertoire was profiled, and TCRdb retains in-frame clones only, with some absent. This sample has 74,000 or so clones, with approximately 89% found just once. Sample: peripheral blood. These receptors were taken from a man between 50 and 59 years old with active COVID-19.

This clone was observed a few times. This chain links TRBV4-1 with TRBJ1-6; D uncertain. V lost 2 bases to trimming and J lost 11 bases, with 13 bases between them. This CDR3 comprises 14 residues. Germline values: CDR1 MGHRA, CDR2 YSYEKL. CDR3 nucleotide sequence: TGCGCCAGCAGCCAAAGGGAGGTCGGAGCACCCCTCCACTTT. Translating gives CASSQREVGAPLHF.

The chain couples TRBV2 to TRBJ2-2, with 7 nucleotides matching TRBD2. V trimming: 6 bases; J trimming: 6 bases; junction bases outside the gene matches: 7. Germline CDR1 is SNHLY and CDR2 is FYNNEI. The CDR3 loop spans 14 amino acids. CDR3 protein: CASRWGGTAGELFF. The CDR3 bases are TGTGCCAGCAGGTGGGGGGGTACGGCCGGGGAGCTGTTTTTT.

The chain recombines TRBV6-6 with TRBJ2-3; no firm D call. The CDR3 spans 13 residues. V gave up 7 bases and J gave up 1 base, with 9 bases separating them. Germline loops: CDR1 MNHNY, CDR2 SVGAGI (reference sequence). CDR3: CASTQRGTDTQYF. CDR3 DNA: TGTGCCAGCACTCAACGAGGCACAGATACGCAGTATTTT.

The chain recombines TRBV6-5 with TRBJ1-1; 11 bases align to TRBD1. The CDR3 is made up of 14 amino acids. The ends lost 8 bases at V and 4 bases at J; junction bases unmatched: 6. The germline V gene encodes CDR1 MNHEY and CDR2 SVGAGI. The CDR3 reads CASGGQGDGTEAFF. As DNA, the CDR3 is TGTGCCAGCGGGGGACAGGGGGACGGCACTGAAGCTTTCTTT.

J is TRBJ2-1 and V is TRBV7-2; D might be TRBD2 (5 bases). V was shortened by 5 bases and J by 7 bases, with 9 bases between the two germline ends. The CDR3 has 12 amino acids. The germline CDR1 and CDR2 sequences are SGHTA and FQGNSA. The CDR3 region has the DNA TGTGCCAGCAGCCTCTGGGAGAATGAGCAGTTCTTC. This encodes CASSLWENEQFF. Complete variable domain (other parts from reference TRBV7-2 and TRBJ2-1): GAGVSQSPSNKVTEKGKDVELRCDPISGHTALYWYRQSLGQGLEFLIYFQGNSAPDKSGLPSDRFSAERTGGSVSTLTIQRTQQEDSAVYLCASSLWENEQFFGPGTRLTVL.

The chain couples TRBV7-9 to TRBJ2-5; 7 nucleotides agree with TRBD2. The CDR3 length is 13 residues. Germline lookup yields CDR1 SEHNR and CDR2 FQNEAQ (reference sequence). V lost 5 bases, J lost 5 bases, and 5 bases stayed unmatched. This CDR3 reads CASSAGLVETQYF. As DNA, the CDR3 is TGTGCCAGCAGCGCTGGACTAGTTGAGACCCAGTACTTC.

The CDR3 DNA reads TGTGCCAGCAGCGCCGGGGGGGGATCGGCCGGGGAGCTGTTTTTT. Its protein is CASSAGGGSAGELFF. This chain connects TRBV7-6 to TRBJ2-2; 8 bases align to TRBD2. V shed 5 bases and J 6 bases; nucleotides not matched to a gene: 8. The CDR3 consists of 15 residues. Germline-derived CDR1 and CDR2 are SGHVS and FNYEAQ.

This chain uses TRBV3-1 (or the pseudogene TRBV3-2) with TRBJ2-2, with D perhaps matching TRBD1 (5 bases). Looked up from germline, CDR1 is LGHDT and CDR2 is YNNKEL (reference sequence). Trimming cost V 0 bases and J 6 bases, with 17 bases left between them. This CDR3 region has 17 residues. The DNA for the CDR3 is TGTGCCAGCAGCCAAGATCACCAGGGCTTCTTCTCCGGGGAGCTGTTTTTT. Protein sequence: CASSQDHQGFFSGELFF.

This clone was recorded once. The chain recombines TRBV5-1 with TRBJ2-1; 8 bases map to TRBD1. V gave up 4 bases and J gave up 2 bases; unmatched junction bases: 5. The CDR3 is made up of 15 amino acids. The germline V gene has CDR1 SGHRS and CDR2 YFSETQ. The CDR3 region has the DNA TGCGCCAGCAGCCCCCCAGGGGGCACCTACAATGAGCAGTTCTTC. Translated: CASSPPGGTYNEQFF.

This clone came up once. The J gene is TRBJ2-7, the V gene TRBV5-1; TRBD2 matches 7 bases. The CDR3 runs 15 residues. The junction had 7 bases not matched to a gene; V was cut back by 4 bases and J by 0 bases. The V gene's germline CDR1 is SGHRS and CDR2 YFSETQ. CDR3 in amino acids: CASSLAQRGSYEQYF. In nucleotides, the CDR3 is TGCGCCAGCAGCCTGGCCCAGCGGGGCTCCTACGAGCAGTACTTC.

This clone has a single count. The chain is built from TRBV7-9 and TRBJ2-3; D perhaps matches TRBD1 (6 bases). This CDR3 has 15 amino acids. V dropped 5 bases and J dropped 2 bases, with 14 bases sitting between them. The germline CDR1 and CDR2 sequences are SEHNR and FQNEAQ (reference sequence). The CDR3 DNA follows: TGTGCCAGCAGCATCGGACAGATCGTCACAGATACGCAGTATTTT. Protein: CASSIGQIVTDTQYF.

The CDR3 region has the DNA TGTGCCAGCAGCGCCCGCCAGGGCTTATTTCAAGAGACCCAGTACTTC. Residues: CASSARQGLFQETQYF. The chain employs TRBV7-8 and TRBJ2-5; D possibly corresponds to TRBD1 (5 bases). Germline lookup yields CDR1 SGHVS and CDR2 FQNEAQ. This CDR3 comprises 16 residues. The V end lost 5 bases, the J end lost 2 bases, and 18 bases lay between the germline ends. Combining the CDR3 with reference TRBV7-8 and TRBJ2-5 gives the whole variable domain GAGVSQSPRYKVAKRGQDVALRCDPISGHVSLFWYQQALGQGPEFLTYFQNEAQLDKSGLPSDRFFAERPEGSVSTLKIQRTQQEDSAVYLCASSARQGLFQETQYFGPGTRLLVL.

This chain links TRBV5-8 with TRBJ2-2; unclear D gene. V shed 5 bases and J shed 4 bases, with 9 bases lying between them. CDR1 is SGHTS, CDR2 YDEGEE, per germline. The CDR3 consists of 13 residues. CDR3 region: CASSRDITGELFF. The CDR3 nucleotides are TGTGCCAGCAGTCGTGACATCACCGGGGAGCTGTTTTTT.

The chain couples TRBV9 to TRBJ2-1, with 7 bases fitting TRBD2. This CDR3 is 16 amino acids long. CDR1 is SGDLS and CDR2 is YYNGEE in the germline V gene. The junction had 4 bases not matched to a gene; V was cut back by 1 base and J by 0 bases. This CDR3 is CASSVHGGSSYNEQFF. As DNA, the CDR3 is TGTGCCAGCAGCGTACACGGGGGGAGCTCCTACAATGAGCAGTTCTTC. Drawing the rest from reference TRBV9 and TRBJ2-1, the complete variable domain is DSGVTQTPKHLITATGQRVTLRCSPRSGDLSVYWYQQSLDQGLQFLIQYYNGEERAKGNILERFSAQQFPDLHSELNLSSLELGDSALYFCASSVHGGSSYNEQFFGPGTRLTVL.

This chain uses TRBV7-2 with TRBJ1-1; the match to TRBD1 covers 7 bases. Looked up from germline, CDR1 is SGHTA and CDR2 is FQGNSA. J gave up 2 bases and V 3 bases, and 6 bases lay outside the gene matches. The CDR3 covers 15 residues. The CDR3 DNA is TGTGCCAGCAGCTTTCTGGGACAGCTTAACACTGAAGCTTTCTTT. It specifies CASSFLGQLNTEAFF.

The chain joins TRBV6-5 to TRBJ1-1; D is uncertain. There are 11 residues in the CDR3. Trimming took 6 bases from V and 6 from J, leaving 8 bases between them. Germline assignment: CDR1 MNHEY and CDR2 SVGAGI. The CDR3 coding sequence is TGTGCCAGCAGCGGAGACCCTGAAGCTTTCTTT. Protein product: CASSGDPEAFF.

Here the CDR3 reads CASSQEKWAGYNEQFF. CDR3 DNA sequence: TGTGCCAGCAGCCAAGAGAAGTGGGCTGGTTACAATGAGCAGTTCTTC. The chain is built from TRBV3-1 (or the pseudogene TRBV3-2) and TRBJ2-1; no reliable D call. V shed 0 bases and J shed 4 bases, with 13 bases lying between them. This CDR3 has 16 residues. Germline CDR1 is LGHDT and CDR2 is YNNKEL (reference sequence).

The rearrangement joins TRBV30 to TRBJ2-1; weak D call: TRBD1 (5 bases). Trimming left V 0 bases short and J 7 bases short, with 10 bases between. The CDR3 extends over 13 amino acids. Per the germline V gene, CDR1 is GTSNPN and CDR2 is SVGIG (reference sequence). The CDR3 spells CAWSVRQGNEQFF. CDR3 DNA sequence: TGTGCCTGGAGTGTACGGCAGGGTAATGAGCAGTTCTTC.

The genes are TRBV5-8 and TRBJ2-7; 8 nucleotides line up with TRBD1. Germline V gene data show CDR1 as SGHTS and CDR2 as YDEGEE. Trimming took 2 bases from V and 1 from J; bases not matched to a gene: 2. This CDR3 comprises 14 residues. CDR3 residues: CASSFRTGSYEQYF. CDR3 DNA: TGTGCCAGCAGCTTCCGGACAGGGTCCTACGAGCAGTACTTC.

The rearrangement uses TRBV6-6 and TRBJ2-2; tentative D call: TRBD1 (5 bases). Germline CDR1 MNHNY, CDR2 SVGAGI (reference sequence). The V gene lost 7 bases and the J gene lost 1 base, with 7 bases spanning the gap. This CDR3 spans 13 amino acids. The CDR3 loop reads CASTQGNTGELFF. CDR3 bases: TGTGCCAGCACCCAGGGGAACACCGGGGAGCTGTTTTTT.

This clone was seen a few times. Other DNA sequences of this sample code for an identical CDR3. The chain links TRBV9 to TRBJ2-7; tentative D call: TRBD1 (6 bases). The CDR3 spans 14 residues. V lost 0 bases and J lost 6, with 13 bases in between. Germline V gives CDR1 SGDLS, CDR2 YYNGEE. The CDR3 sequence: CASSVGQGRGEQYF. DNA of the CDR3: TGTGCCAGCAGCGTAGGGCAGGGGAGAGGCGAGCAGTACTTC. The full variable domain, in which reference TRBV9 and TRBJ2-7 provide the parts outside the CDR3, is DSGVTQTPKHLITATGQRVTLRCSPRSGDLSVYWYQQSLDQGLQFLIQYYNGEERAKGNILERFSAQQFPDLHSELNLSSLELGDSALYFCASSVGQGRGEQYFGPGTRLTVT.

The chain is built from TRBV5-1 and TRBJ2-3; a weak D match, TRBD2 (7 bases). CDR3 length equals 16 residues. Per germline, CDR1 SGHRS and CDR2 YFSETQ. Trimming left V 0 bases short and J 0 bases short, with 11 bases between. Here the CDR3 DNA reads TGCGCCAGCAGCTTGGACGGGGGGCACAGCACAGATACGCAGTATTTT. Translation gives CASSLDGGHSTDTQYF.

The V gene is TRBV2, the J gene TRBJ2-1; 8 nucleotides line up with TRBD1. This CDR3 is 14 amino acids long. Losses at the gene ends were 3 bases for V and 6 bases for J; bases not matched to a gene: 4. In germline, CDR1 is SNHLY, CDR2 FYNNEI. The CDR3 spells CASSEVTGGNEQFF. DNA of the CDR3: TGTGCCAGCAGTGAGGTCACAGGGGGCAATGAGCAGTTCTTC.

The CDR3 DNA follows: TGTGCCAGCAGCTCGGGGACAGGGGAAGGCACAGATACGCAGTATTTT. It specifies CASSSGTGEGTDTQYF. The genes are TRBV7-6 and TRBJ2-3, with TRBD1 identical over 10 bases. V gave up 4 bases and J gave up 1 base; unmatched junction bases: 5. This CDR3 has 16 amino acids. Germline assignment: CDR1 SGHVS and CDR2 FNYEAQ.

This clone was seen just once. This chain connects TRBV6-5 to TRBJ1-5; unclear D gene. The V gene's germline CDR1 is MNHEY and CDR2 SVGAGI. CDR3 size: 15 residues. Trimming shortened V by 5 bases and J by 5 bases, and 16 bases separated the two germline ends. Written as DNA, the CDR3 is TGTGCCAGCAGTCCTAGGCCCCCCCGAGATCAGCCCCAGCATTTT. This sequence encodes CASSPRPPRDQPQHF.

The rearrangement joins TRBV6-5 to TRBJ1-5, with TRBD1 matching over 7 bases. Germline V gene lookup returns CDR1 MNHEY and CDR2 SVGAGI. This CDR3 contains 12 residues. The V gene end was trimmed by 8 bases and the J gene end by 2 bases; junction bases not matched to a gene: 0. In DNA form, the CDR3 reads TGTGCCAGCGACAGGGGCAATCAGCCCCAGCATTTT. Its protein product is CASDRGNQPQHF.

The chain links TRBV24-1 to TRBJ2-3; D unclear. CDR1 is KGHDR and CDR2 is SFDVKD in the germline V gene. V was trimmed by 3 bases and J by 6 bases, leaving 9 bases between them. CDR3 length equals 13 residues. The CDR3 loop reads CATSDPQADTQYF. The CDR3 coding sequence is TGTGCCACCAGTGATCCTCAGGCGGATACGCAGTATTTT.

As DNA, the CDR3 is TGTGCCAGCAGTGGGGGACAAAGCAATCAGCCCCAGCATTTT. Protein product: CASSGGQSNQPQHF. The chain employs TRBV2 and TRBJ1-5, with D perhaps TRBD1 (6 bases). The germline V gene has CDR1 SNHLY and CDR2 FYNNEI. Trimming shortened V by 4 bases and J by 1 base, and 8 bases separated the two germline ends. This CDR3 is 14 amino acids long.

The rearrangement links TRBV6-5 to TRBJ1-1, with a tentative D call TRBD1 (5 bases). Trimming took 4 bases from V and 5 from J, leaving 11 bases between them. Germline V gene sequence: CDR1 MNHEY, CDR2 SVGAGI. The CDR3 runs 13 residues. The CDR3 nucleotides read TGTGCCAGCAGTTTAGGGGTGAGGACTGAAGCTTTCTTT. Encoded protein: CASSLGVRTEAFF.